This TCR beta chain comes out of a study of T cell responses to AZD1222 COVID-19 vaccine. Sequencing used immunoSEQ multiplex PCR; TCRdb keeps in-frame clones, though not all of them. The table has fewer than 110,000 clones, over 80% seen once. CDR1 SGHDT and CDR2 YYEEEE come from the germline V gene. The CDR3 is 16 residues long. Trimming took 0 bases from V and 0 from J, leaving 10 bases between them. The input for sequencing was peripheral blood, taken 28 days after the second AZD1222 dose. The chain joins TRBV5-6 to TRBJ1-3; possibly TRBD1 for D (5 bases). The clonotype originates from an adult who received the AZD1222 COVID-19 vaccine. The CDR3 sequence is CASSLARGTSGNTIYF. In DNA, the CDR3 is TGTGCCAGCAGCTTGGCCCGGGGGACCTCTGGAAACACCATATATTTT.